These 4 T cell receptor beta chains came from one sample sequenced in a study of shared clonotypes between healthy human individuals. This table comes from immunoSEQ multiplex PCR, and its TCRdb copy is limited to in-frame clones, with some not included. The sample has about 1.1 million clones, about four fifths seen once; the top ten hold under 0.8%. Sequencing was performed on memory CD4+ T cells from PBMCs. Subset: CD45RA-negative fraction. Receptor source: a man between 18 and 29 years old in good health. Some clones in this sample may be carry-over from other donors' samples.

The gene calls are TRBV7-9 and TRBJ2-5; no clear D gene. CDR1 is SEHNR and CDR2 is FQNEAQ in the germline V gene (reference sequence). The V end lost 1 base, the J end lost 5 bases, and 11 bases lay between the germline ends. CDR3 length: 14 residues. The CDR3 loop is CASSLGPPWETQYF. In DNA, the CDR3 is TGTGCCAGCAGCTTAGGGCCTCCGTGGGAGACCCAGTACTTC.

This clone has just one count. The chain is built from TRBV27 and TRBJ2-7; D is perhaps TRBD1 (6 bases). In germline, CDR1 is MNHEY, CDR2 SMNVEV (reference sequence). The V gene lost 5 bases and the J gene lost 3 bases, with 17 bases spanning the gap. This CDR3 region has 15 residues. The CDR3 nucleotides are TGTGCCAGCAGTCCCACAGGGTTAGGGGTCTACGAGCAGTACTTC. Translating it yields CASSPTGLGVYEQYF.

CDR3 in amino acids: CASSQGGGSPAGYTF. In DNA, the CDR3 is TGCGCCAGCAGCCAGGGGGGGGGTAGCCCAGCGGGCTACACCTTC. This chain joins TRBV4-1 and TRBJ1-2; a possible D gene is TRBD1 (5 bases). The CDR3 totals 15 residues. Germline V gives CDR1 MGHRA, CDR2 YSYEKL. Trimming pared 3 bases from V and 8 bases from J, leaving 19 bases between.

CDR3 sequence reads: CAWSVLAGYAGEQYF. The CDR3 nucleotides are TGTGCCTGGAGTGTACTAGCGGGATACGCAGGCGAGCAGTACTTC. The V call is TRBV30, the J call TRBJ2-7; 10 nucleotides match TRBD2. This CDR3 contains 15 residues. In germline, CDR1 is GTSNPN, CDR2 SVGIG (reference sequence). Trimming cost V 0 bases and J 6 bases; bases outside gene matches: 8.